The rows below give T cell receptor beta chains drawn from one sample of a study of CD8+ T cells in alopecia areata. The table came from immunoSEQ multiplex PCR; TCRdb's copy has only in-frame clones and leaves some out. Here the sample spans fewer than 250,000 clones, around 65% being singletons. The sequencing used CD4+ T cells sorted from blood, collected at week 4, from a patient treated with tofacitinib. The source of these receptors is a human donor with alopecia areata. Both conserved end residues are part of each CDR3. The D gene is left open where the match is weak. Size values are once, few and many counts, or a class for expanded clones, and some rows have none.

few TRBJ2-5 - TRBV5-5 CASSQGAWTQYF TGTGCCAGCAGCCAAGGGGCGTGGACCCAGTACTTC
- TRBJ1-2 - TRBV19 CASTLGFVPYGYTF TGTGCCAGTACCCTAGGGTTTGTGCCCTATGGCTACACCTTC
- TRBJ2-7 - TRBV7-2 CASSPSGTHLEQYF TGTGCCAGCAGCCCCTCCGGGACACATCTCGAGCAGTACTTC
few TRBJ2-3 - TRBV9 CASSVAGGHTDTQYF TGTGCCAGCAGCGTAGCGGGGGGCCACACAGATACGCAGTATTTT
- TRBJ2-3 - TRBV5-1 CASSRFGEGTDTQYF TGCGCCAGCAGCCGTTTTGGGGAGGGCACAGATACGCAGTATTTT
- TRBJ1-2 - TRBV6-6 CASSYQGTSYGYTF TGTGCCAGCAGTTACCAGGGTACAAGCTATGGCTACACCTTC
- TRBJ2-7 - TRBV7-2 CASSHPRNEQYF TGTGCCAGCAGCCACCCCCGTAACGAGCAGTACTTC
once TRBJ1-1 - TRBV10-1 CASSSRRADTEAFF TGCGCCAGCAGTAGTCGCAGGGCAGACACTGAAGCTTTCTTT
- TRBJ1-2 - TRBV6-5 CASSYGIFYGYTF TGTGCCAGCAGTTACGGAATTTTCTATGGCTACACCTTC
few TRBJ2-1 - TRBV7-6 CASSLELASNEQFF TGTGCCAGCAGCTTAGAGCTAGCTTCCAATGAGCAGTTCTTC
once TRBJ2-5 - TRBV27 CASRRTVTETQYF TGTGCCAGCAGGAGGACGGTTACAGAGACCCAGTACTTC
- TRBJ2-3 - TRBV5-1 CASSLDGGSTDTQYF TGCGCCAGCAGCTTGGACGGGGGCAGCACAGATACGCAGTATTTT
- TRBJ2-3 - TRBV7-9 CASSSGPYTDTQYF TGTGCCAGCAGCTCCGGTCCTTACACAGATACGCAGTATTTT
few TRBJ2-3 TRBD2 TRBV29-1 CSVGTSGGAPDTQYF TGCAGCGTTGGGACTAGCGGGGGGGCCCCAGATACGCAGTATTTT
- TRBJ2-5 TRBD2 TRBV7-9 CASSPTPGTRGTFETQYF TGTGCCAGCAGTCCTACCCCCGGGACTAGAGGGACCTTCGAGACCCAGTACTTC
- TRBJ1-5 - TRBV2 CASTGGNQPQHF TGTGCCAGCACAGGGGGCAATCAGCCCCAGCATTTT
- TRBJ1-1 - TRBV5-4 CASSQDGGTEAFF TGTGCCAGCAGCCAAGACGGGGGGACTGAAGCTTTCTTT
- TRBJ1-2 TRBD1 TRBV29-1 CSVDRGPYYGYTF TGCAGCGTGGACAGGGGACCTTACTATGGCTACACCTTC
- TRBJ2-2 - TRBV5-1 CASSLDGDGELFF TGCGCCAGCAGCTTGGATGGGGACGGGGAGCTGTTTTTT